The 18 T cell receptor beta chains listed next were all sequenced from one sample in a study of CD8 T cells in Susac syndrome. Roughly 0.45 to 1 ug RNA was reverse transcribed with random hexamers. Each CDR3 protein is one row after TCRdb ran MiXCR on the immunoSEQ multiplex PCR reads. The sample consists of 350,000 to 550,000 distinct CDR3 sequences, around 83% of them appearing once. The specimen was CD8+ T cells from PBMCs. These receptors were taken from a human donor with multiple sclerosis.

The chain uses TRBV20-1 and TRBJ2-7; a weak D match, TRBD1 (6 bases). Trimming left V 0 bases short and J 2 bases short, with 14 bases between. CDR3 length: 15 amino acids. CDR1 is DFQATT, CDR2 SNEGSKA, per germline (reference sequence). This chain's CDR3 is CSAREVSDRTYEQYF. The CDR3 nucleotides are TGCAGTGCTAGAGAAGTGTCGGACAGAACCTACGAGCAGTACTTC.

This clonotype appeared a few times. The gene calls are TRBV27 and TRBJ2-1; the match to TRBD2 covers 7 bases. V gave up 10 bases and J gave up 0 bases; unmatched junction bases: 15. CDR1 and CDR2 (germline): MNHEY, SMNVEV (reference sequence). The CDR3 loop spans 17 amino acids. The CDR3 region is CATRNLAGYLSYNEQFF. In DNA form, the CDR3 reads TGTGCCACCAGAAATTTAGCGGGCTACCTCTCCTACAATGAGCAGTTCTTC.

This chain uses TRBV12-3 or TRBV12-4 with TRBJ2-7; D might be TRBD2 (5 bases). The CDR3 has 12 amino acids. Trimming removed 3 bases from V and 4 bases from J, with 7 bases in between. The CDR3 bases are TGTGCCAGCAGTTTGAGGGAGTACGAGCAGTACTTC. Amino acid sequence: CASSLREYEQYF.

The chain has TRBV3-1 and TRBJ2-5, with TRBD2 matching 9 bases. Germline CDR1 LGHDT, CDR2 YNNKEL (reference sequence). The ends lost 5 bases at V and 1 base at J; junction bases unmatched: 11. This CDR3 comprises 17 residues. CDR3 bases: TGTGCCAGCAGCTCCCCCATAGTAGCGGGAGTCCAAGAGACCCAGTACTTC. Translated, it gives CASSSPIVAGVQETQYF.

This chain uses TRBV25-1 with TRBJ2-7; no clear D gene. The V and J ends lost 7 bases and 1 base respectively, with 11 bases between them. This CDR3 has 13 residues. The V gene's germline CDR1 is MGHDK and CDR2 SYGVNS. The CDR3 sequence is CASTQDRSYEQYF. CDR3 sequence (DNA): TGTGCCAGCACCCAGGACCGGTCCTACGAGCAGTACTTC.

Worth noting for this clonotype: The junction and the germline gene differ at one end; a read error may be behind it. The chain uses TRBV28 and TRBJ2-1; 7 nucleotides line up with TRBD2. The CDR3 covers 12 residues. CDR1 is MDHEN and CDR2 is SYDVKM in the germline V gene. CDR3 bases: TGTGCCAGCGGGGACTACTACAGTGAGCAGTTCTTC. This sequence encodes CASGDYYSEQFF.

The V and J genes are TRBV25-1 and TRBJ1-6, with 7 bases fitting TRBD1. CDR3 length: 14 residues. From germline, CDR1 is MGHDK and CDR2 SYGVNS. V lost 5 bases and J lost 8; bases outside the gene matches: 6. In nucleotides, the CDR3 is TGTGCCAGCAGTCCCACAGGGGATTATTCACCCCTCCACTTT. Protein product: CASSPTGDYSPLHF.

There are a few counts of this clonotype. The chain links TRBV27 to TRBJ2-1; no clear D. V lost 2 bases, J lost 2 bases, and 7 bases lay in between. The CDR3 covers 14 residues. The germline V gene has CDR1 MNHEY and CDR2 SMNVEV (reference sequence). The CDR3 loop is CASSLGSPYNEQFF. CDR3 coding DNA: TGTGCCAGCAGTTTAGGTTCCCCCTACAATGAGCAGTTCTTC.

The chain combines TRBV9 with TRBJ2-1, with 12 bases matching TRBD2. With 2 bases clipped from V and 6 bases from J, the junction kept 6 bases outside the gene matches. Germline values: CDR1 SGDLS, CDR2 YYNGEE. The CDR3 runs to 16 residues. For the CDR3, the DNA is TGTGCCAGCAGCGTCTTGCTAGCGGGAGGGTTCAATGAGCAGTTCTTC. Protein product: CASSVLLAGGFNEQFF.

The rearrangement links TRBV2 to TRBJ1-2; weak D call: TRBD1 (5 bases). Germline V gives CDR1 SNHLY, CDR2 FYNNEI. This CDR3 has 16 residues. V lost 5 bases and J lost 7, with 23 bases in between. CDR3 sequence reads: CASSPSRTRAFGGYTF. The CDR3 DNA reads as TGTGCCAGCAGTCCCTCCAGGACAAGGGCCTTCGGTGGCTACACCTTC.

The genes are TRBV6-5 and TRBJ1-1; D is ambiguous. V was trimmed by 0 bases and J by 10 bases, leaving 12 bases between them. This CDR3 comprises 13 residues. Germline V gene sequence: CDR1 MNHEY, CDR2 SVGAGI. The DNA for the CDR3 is TGTGCCAGCAGTTACTCTAAGGACCTTGGAGCTTTCTTT. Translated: CASSYSKDLGAFF.

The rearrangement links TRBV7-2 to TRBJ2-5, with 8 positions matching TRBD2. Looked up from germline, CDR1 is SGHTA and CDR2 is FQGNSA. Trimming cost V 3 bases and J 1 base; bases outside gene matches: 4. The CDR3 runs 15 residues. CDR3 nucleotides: TGTGCCAGCAGCTTTAGCGGGGAGTTCCAAGAGACCCAGTACTTC. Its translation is CASSFSGEFQETQYF.

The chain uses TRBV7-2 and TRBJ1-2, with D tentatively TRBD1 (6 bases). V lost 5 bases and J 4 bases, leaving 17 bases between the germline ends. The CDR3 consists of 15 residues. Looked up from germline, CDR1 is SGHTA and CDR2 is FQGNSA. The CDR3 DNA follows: TGTGCCAGCAGCGTGCCTACACAGGGAATCTATGGCTACACCTTC. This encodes CASSVPTQGIYGYTF.

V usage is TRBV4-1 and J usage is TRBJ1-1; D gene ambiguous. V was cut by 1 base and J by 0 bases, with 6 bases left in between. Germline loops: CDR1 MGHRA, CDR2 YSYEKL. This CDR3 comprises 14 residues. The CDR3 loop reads CASSQAGVNTEAFF. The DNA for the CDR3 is TGCGCCAGCAGCCAAGCTGGCGTGAACACTGAAGCTTTCTTT.

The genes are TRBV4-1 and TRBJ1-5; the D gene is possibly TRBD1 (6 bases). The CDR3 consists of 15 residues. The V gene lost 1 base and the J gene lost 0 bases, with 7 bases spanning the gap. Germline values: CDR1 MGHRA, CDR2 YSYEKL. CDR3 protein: CASSQGGLSNQPQHF. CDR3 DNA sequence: TGCGCCAGCAGCCAAGGGGGGCTTAGCAATCAGCCCCAGCATTTT.

The CDR3 nucleotides read TGTGCCAGTAGTAACCCGCCGGGCAGGTCGAACACTGAAGCTTTCTTT. The encoded protein is CASSNPPGRSNTEAFF. The chain links TRBV19 to TRBJ1-1, with D hard to call. CDR1 and CDR2 from the germline V gene are LNHDA and SQIVND (reference sequence). The V end was cut by 4 bases, the J end by 1 base, with 16 bases between. This CDR3 comprises 16 residues.

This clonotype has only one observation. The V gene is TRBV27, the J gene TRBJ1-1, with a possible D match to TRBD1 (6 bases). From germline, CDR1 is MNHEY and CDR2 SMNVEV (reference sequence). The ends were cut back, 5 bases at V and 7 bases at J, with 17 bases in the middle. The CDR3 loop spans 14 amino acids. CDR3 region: CASSQTGQFGEAFF. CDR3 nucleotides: TGTGCCAGCAGTCAAACAGGACAGTTCGGTGAAGCTTTCTTT.

The CDR3 protein is CASSLPDRAYEQYF. The CDR3 DNA sequence: TGTGCCAGCAGTTTGCCGGACAGGGCCTACGAGCAGTACTTC. The chain has TRBV27 and TRBJ2-7; 8 bases fit TRBD1. V gave up 3 bases and J gave up 2 bases; unmatched junction bases: 3. Germline loops: CDR1 MNHEY, CDR2 SMNVEV (reference sequence). The CDR3 has 14 amino acids.